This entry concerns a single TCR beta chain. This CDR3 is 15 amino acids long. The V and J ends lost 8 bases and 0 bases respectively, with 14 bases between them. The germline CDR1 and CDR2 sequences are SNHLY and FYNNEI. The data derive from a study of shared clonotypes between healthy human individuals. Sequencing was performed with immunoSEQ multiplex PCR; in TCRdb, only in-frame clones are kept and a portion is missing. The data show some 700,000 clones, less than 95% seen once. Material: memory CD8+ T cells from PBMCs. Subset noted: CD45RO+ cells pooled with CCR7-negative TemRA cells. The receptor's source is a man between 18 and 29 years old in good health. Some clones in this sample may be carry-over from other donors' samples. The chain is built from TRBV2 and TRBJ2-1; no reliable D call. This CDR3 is CASVTRFSSYNEQFF. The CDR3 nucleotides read TGTGCCAGCGTCACGAGATTCAGCTCCTACAATGAGCAGTTCTTC.